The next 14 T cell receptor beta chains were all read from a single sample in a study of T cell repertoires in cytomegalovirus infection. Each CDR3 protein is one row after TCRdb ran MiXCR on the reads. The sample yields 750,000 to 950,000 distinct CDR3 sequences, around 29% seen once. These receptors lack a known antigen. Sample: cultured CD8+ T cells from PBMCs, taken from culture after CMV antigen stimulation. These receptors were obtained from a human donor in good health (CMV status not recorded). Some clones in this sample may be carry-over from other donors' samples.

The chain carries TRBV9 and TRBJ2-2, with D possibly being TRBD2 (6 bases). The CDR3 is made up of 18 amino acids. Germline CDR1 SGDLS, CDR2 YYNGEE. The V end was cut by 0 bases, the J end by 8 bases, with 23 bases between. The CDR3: CASSVGLVQTLGGGELFF. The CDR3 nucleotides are TGTGCCAGCAGCGTAGGTTTGGTACAAACCCTGGGAGGAGGGGAGCTGTTTTTT.

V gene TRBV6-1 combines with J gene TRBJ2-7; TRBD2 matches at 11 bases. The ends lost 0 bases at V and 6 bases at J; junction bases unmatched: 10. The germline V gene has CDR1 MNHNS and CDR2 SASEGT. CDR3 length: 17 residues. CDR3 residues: CASSEAHLTSGVCEQYF. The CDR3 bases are TGTGCCAGCAGTGAAGCCCATTTGACTAGCGGGGTCTGCGAGCAGTACTTC.

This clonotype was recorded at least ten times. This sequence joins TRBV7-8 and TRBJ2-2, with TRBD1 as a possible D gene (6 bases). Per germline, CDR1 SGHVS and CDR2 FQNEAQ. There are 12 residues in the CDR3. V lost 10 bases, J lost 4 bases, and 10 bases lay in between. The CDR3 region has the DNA TGTGCCAACAGGGAATTCACCGGGGAGCTGTTTTTT. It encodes CANREFTGELFF.

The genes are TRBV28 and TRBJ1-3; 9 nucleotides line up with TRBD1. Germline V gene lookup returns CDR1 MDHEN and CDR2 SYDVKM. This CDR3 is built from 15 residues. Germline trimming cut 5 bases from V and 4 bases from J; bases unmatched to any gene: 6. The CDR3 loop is CASSIQGAGGNTIYF. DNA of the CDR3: TGTGCCAGCAGTATACAGGGGGCAGGGGGAAACACCATATATTTT.

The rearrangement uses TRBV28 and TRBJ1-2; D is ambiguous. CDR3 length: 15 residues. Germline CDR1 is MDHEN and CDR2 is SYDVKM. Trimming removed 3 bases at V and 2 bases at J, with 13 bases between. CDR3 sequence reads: CASSLDVLANYGYTF. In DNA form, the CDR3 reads TGTGCCAGCAGTTTGGACGTCCTCGCAAACTATGGCTACACCTTC.

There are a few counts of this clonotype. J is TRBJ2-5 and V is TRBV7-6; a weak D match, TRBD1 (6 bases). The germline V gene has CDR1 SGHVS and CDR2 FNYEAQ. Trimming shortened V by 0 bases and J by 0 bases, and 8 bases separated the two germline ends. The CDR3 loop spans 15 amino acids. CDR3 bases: TGTGCCAGCAGCTTAGCTTGGACAGACCAAGAGACCCAGTACTTC. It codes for CASSLAWTDQETQYF.

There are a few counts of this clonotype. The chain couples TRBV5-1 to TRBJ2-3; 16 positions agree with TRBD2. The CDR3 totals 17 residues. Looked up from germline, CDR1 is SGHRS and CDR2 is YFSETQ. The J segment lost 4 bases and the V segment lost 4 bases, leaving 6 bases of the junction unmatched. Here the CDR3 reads CASSRGLAGGPSDTQYF. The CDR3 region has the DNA TGCGCCAGCAGCCGGGGACTAGCGGGGGGGCCCTCAGATACGCAGTATTTT.

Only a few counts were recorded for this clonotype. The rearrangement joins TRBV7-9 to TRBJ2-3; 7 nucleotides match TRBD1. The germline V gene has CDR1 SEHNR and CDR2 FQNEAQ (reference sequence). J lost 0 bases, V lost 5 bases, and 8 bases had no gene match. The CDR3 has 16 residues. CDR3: CASSVLGTASTDTQYF. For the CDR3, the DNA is TGTGCCAGCAGCGTGCTAGGGACAGCTAGCACAGATACGCAGTATTTT.

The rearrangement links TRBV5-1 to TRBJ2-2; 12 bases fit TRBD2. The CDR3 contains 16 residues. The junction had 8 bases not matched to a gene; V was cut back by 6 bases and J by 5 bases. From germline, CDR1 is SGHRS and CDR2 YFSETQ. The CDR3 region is CASTNLAGGPTGELFF. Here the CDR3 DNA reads TGCGCCAGCACCAACCTAGCGGGGGGGCCGACCGGGGAGCTGTTTTTT.

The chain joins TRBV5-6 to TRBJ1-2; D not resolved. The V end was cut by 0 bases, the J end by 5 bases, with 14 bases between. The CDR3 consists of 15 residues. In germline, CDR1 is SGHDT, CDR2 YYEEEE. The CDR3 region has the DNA TGTGCCAGCAGCTTGGGAGACCCCTACAGATATGGCTACACCTTC. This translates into CASSLGDPYRYGYTF.

The CDR3 is CASSPGTGPETQYF. As DNA, the CDR3 is TGTGCCAGCAGCCCGGGGACAGGGCCAGAGACCCAGTACTTC. The chain employs TRBV9 and TRBJ2-5; 9 bases line up with TRBD1. V was pared by 4 bases and J by 4 bases, with 5 bases of the junction left unmatched. Looked up from germline, CDR1 is SGDLS and CDR2 is YYNGEE. The CDR3 has 14 residues.

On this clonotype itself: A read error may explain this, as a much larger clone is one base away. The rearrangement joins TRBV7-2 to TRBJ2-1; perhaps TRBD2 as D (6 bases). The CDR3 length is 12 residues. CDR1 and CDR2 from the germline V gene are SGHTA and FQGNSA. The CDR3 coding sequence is TGTGCCAACAGCTGGTCTAGCGATGAGCAGTTCTTC. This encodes CANSWSSDEQFF. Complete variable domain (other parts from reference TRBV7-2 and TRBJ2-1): GAGVSQSPSNKVTEKGKDVELRCDPISGHTALYWYRQSLGQGLEFLIYFQGNSAPDKSGLPSDRFSAERTGGSVSTLTIQRTQQEDSAVYLCANSWSSDEQFFGPGTRLTVL.

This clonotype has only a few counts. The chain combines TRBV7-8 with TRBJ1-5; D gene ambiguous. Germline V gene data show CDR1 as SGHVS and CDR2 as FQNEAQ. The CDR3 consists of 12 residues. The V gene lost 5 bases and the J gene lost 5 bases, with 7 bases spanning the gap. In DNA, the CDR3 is TGTGCCAGCAGCGACGCGGATCAGCCCCAGCATTTT. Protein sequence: CASSDADQPQHF.

Here the CDR3 reads CASRNRGKTEAFF. For the CDR3, the DNA is TGTGCCAGCCGAAACCGGGGGAAGACTGAAGCTTTCTTT. The chain employs TRBV6-2 or TRBV6-3 and TRBJ1-1; D is perhaps TRBD1 (5 bases). The CDR3 sequence is 13 residues long. The germline V and J ends were trimmed by 8 bases and 5 bases, with 15 bases remaining between them. Germline V CDR1 and CDR2: MNHEY, SVGEGT.